These 30 T cell receptor beta chains came from one sample sequenced in a study of OX40 agonist ivuxolimab in advanced cancers. The method was immunoSEQ multiplex PCR; TCRdb's version includes in-frame clones alone and lacks a portion of them. This table holds about 68,000 clones, around 83% found once. The sample consisted of CD4+ or CD8+ T cells sorted from blood, taken in a trial of the OX40 agonist ivuxolimab. The receptors were gathered from an adult with an advanced solid tumor such as melanoma, head and neck, liver or kidney cancer.

This clone was seen more than once but under ten times. V is TRBV2 and J is TRBJ1-5; D uncertain. The germline V gene has CDR1 SNHLY and CDR2 FYNNEI. V dropped 11 bases and J dropped 2 bases, with 13 bases sitting between them. The CDR3 length is 13 residues. CDR3 residues: CAFRPEGNQPQHF. In DNA form, the CDR3 reads TGTGCCTTCCGACCCGAGGGCAATCAGCCCCAGCATTTT.

The chain has TRBV6-5 and TRBJ2-6; 7 positions agree with TRBD1. The germline V gene has CDR1 MNHEY and CDR2 SVGAGI. The CDR3 length is 16 residues. With V trimmed by 0 bases and J by 15 bases, 14 bases remained unmatched. The CDR3 spells CASSYSSQGVFSGLTF. CDR3 nucleotide sequence: TGTGCCAGCAGTTACTCTTCCCAGGGGGTGTTTTCGGGCCTGACTTTC.

This clone was detected once. The chain recombines TRBV5-1 with TRBJ1-2; no reliable D call. The CDR3 consists of 14 residues. Trimming pared 1 base from V and 8 bases from J, leaving 15 bases between. CDR1 and CDR2 from the germline V gene are SGHRS and YFSETQ. The CDR3 DNA is TGCGCCAGCAGCTTGCTACAGTACCCCCCCGGCTACACCTTC. It translates to CASSLLQYPPGYTF. The full variable domain, rest sourced from reference TRBV5-1 and TRBJ1-2, is KAGVTQTPRYLIKTRGQQVTLSCSPISGHRSVSWYQQTPGQGLQFLFEYFSETQRNKGNFPGRFSGRQFSNSRSEMNVSTLELGDSALYLCASSLLQYPPGYTFGSGTRLTVV.

This rearrangement joins TRBV7-9 to TRBJ2-5; no clear D. The CDR3 is 14 amino acids. The ends were cut back, 5 bases at V and 5 bases at J, with 15 bases in the middle. Germline V gives CDR1 SEHNR, CDR2 FQNEAQ (reference sequence). The CDR3 spells CASSHPRRYETQYF. CDR3 DNA sequence: TGTGCCAGCAGCCACCCCCGACGGTATGAGACCCAGTACTTC.

The J gene is TRBJ2-1, the V gene TRBV9; D is ambiguous. The germline CDR1 and CDR2 sequences are SGDLS and YYNGEE. This CDR3 has 15 residues. V was trimmed by 6 bases and J by 1 base, leaving 14 bases between them. The CDR3: CASTPTSLSYNEQFF. The CDR3 DNA sequence: TGTGCCAGCACCCCCACCTCTCTTTCCTACAATGAGCAGTTCTTC.

The rearrangement joins TRBV7-9 to TRBJ2-2, with a tentative D call TRBD1 (6 bases). The CDR3 covers 15 residues. V dropped 0 bases and J dropped 4 bases, with 9 bases sitting between them. Germline V gives CDR1 SEHNR, CDR2 FQNEAQ (reference sequence). CDR3 DNA: TGTGCCAGCAGCTTAGCTGGGACAAGCACCGGGGAGCTGTTTTTT. This translates into CASSLAGTSTGELFF.

The J gene is TRBJ2-5, the V gene TRBV19; TRBD1 matches at 10 bases. Germline assignment: CDR1 LNHDA and CDR2 SQIVND (reference sequence). The length of the CDR3 is 15 residues. V was clipped by 6 bases and J by 4 bases; unmatched bases: 8. In DNA form, the CDR3 reads TGTGCCAGTAGGAATCCGGGACAGGGGTCAGAGACCCAGTACTTC. Translation gives CASRNPGQGSETQYF.

The chain uses TRBV10-1 and TRBJ2-5; D gene unclear. The CDR3 runs to 14 residues. V was cut by 4 bases and J by 1 base, with 10 bases left in between. Germline V gene lookup returns CDR1 WNHNN and CDR2 SYGVQD (reference sequence). The CDR3, as DNA: TGCGCCAGCAGTGGATTGGGCGGCCAAGAGACCCAGTACTTC. As protein: CASSGLGGQETQYF.

The sample holds one count of this clone. This chain connects TRBV2 to TRBJ2-7; D possibly matches TRBD1 or TRBD2 (6 bases each). V dropped 7 bases and J dropped 5 bases, with 12 bases sitting between them. Germline loops: CDR1 SNHLY, CDR2 FYNNEI. CDR3 length: 12 residues. The CDR3 DNA sequence: TGTGCCAGCACCAAAGGGGGGAACGAGCAGTACTTC. Protein sequence: CASTKGGNEQYF.

This clone was recorded only once. The chain joins TRBV5-4 to TRBJ1-2, with D possibly TRBD1 on 5 matching bases. V dropped 7 bases and J dropped 6 bases, with 25 bases sitting between them. Germline CDR1 SGHNT, CDR2 YYREEE (reference sequence). This CDR3 region has 16 residues. This CDR3 is CASLQRAGGGADGYTF. CDR3 sequence (DNA): TGTGCCAGCCTTCAACGGGCGGGCGGGGGAGCGGATGGCTACACCTTC.

The gene calls are TRBV5-4 and TRBJ2-3; weak D call: TRBD2 (6 bases). V was clipped by 9 bases and J by 1 base, with 12 bases between them. Germline lookup yields CDR1 SGHNT and CDR2 YYREEE (reference sequence). The CDR3 covers 13 residues. The DNA for the CDR3 is TGTGCCATGATCAAGCGGGGCACAGATACGCAGTATTTT. It specifies CAMIKRGTDTQYF.

J is TRBJ1-2 and V is TRBV21-1; the table assigns TRBD1, which was not confirmed against the DNA. TRBV21-1 is tagged as a pseudogene. The length of the CDR3 is 16 residues. The CDR3 region has the DNA TGTGCCAGCAGCAATAGGACAGCCCTAAGGCTATCGGGCTACACCTTC. Protein: CASSNRTALRLSGYTF.

This clone turned up a few times. The chain joins TRBV28 to TRBJ1-4, with D uncertain. The CDR3 contains 13 residues. Germline CDR1 is MDHEN and CDR2 is SYDVKM. V was cut by 4 bases and J by 5 bases, with 8 bases left in between. The chain's CDR3 is CASSSPRNEKLFF. The DNA for the CDR3 is TGTGCCAGCAGTTCCCCACGCAATGAAAAACTGTTTTTT.

The rearrangement links TRBV5-5 to TRBJ1-4; 9 bases match TRBD1. The CDR3 is made up of 19 amino acids. J lost 1 base, V lost 4 bases, and 14 bases had no gene match. Germline CDR1 is SGHKS and CDR2 is YYEKEE (reference sequence). CDR3 DNA sequence: TGTGCCAGCAGCCGCACTTTCCGGGACAGGGTTTTAACTAATGAAAAACTGTTTTTT. This gives the protein CASSRTFRDRVLTNEKLFF.

The genes are TRBV15 and TRBJ1-6, with TRBD1 matching 7 bases. The length of the CDR3 is 17 residues. The germline V gene has CDR1 LNHNV and CDR2 YYDKDF (reference sequence). The ends lost 8 bases at V and 7 bases at J; junction bases unmatched: 17. The DNA of the CDR3 is TGTGCCACCGAGGTCGTCCAAGGGGGCGTAGGGAATTCACCCCTCCACTTT. It translates to CATEVVQGGVGNSPLHF.

The V gene is TRBV5-5, the J gene TRBJ1-2; TRBD1 aligns across 9 bases. CDR3 length equals 18 residues. Germline V gene data show CDR1 as SGHKS and CDR2 as YYEKEE (reference sequence). The ends lost 3 bases at V and 0 bases at J; junction bases unmatched: 12. The CDR3 reads CASSWADRGPLANYGYTF. DNA for the CDR3: TGTGCCAGCAGCTGGGCGGACAGGGGCCCGTTAGCTAACTATGGCTACACCTTC. Drawing the rest from reference TRBV5-5 and TRBJ1-2, the complete variable domain is DAGVTQSPTHLIKTRGQQVTLRCSPISGHKSVSWYQQVLGQGPQFIFQYYEKEERGRGNFPDRFSARQFPNYSSELNVNALLLGDSALYLCASSWADRGPLANYGYTFGSGTRLTVV.

The chain couples TRBV21-1 to TRBJ1-2; the listed D gene, TRBD1, was not tested against the DNA. TRBV21-1 is designated a pseudogene. The CDR3 is 14 amino acids. The CDR3 coding sequence is TGTGCCAGCAGCCGCAGGGGGCGAGTCTATGGCTACACCTTC. As protein: CASSRRGRVYGYTF.

The rearrangement links TRBV19 to TRBJ1-5; perhaps TRBD1 as D (5 bases). In germline, CDR1 is LNHDA, CDR2 SQIVND (reference sequence). This CDR3 has 15 amino acids. Trimming took off 3 bases at V and 5 bases at J, with 14 bases between the two ends. The CDR3 bases are TGTGCCAGTAGTATCCCCCGTGTGGGGGATCAGCCCCAGCATTTT. Its protein is CASSIPRVGDQPQHF.

A few counts support this clone. This chain uses TRBV6-6 with TRBJ1-1; D is perhaps TRBD1 (5 bases). V lost 6 bases and J 0 bases, leaving 8 bases between the germline ends. CDR3 length: 13 residues. Per the germline V gene, CDR1 is MNHNY and CDR2 is SVGAGI (reference sequence). The CDR3 DNA reads as TGTGCCAGCAGCCAACAGGTGAACACTGAAGCTTTCTTT. Translation: CASSQQVNTEAFF.

The V gene is TRBV7-6, the J gene TRBJ2-5; possibly TRBD1 or TRBD2 for D (5 bases each). The germline gives CDR1 SGHVS, CDR2 FNYEAQ. The CDR3 contains 17 residues. Deletions cut 0 bases from V and 1 base from J, with 15 bases between. CDR3 amino acids: CASSLAGAWGTQETQYF. The CDR3 coding sequence is TGTGCCAGCAGCTTAGCTGGGGCCTGGGGGACCCAAGAGACCCAGTACTTC.

The chain joins TRBV7-8 to TRBJ2-7; 10 bases are a match to TRBD2. The CDR3 runs to 17 residues. The V gene's germline CDR1 is SGHVS and CDR2 FQNEAQ. The V segment lost 0 bases and the J segment 1 base; nucleotides outside the gene matches: 6. In nucleotides, the CDR3 is TGTGCCAGCAGCTTAGCGCTATCTAGCGGGGGATCCTACGAGCAGTACTTC. Protein product: CASSLALSSGGSYEQYF.

The chain couples TRBV6-5 to TRBJ1-6; 9 bases are a match to TRBD1. The length of the CDR3 is 14 residues. V lost 6 bases to trimming and J lost 11 bases; unmatched junction nucleotides: 8. CDR1 and CDR2 (germline): MNHEY, SVGAGI. The CDR3 protein is CASRGGQGGTPLHF. The CDR3 nucleotides read TGTGCCAGCAGAGGGGGACAGGGTGGGACACCCCTCCACTTT.

The gene calls are TRBV12-2 and TRBJ2-5; no DNA check was done on the table's D call, TRBD2. TRBV12-2 counts as a pseudogene. This CDR3 comprises 14 residues. The CDR3 DNA is TGTGCAAGTCGCTTAGGAGGCGGGGTTGAGACCCAGTACTTC. It codes for CASRLGGGVETQYF.

Here the CDR3 reads CATSRDGGRGPGNTIYF. In DNA form, the CDR3 reads TGTGCCACCAGCAGAGACGGGGGTAGGGGACCTGGAAACACCATATATTTT. The rearrangement uses TRBV15 and TRBJ1-3; a possible D gene is TRBD1 (5 bases). The V and J ends lost 0 bases and 2 bases respectively, with 14 bases between them. CDR1 and CDR2 (germline): LNHNV, YYDKDF (reference sequence). The CDR3 consists of 17 residues. The full variable domain, its missing parts supplied by reference TRBV15 and TRBJ1-3, is DAMVIQNPRYQVTQFGKPVTLSCSQTLNHNVMYWYQQKSSQAPKLLFHYYDKDFNNEADTPDNFQSRRPNTSFCFLDIRSPGLGDTAMYLCATSRDGGRGPGNTIYFGEGSWLTVV.

The rearrangement joins TRBV5-1 to TRBJ2-3; 8 bases line up with TRBD1. This CDR3 is built from 15 residues. V gave up 4 bases and J gave up 0 bases; unmatched junction bases: 4. In germline, CDR1 is SGHRS, CDR2 YFSETQ. CDR3 sequence reads: CASSPRDRSTDTQYF. The CDR3 DNA reads as TGCGCCAGCAGCCCCCGGGACAGGAGCACAGATACGCAGTATTTT.

The sample holds a few counts of this clone. This chain uses TRBV28 with TRBJ2-2; 8 positions match TRBD2. Germline V CDR1 and CDR2: MDHEN, SYDVKM. The CDR3 extends over 15 amino acids. With 3 bases clipped from V and 3 bases from J, the junction kept 3 bases outside the gene matches. The CDR3 region has the DNA TGTGCCAGCAGTTTTAATAGCGGGGACACCGGGGAGCTGTTTTTT. It is translated as CASSFNSGDTGELFF.

The chain employs TRBV2 and TRBJ2-4, with D perhaps TRBD1 or TRBD2 (5 bases each). There are 13 residues in the CDR3. Germline CDR1 SNHLY, CDR2 FYNNEI. V was cut by 8 bases and J by 3 bases, with 11 bases left in between. The CDR3 DNA follows: TGTGCCAGCGGGGGTTTGGGCAAAAACATTCAGTACTTC. Residues: CASGGLGKNIQYF.

The chain recombines TRBV5-4 with TRBJ2-1; D possibly matches TRBD1 or TRBD2 (6 bases each). V lost 3 bases to trimming and J lost 3 bases, with 10 bases between them. Germline CDR1 is SGHNT and CDR2 is YYREEE (reference sequence). The length of the CDR3 is 14 residues. The CDR3 is CASSSGGLYNEQFF. DNA of the CDR3: TGTGCCAGCAGCTCCGGGGGCCTCTACAATGAGCAGTTCTTC. Supplemented by reference TRBV5-4 and TRBJ2-1, the full variable domain reads ETGVTQSPTHLIKTRGQQVTLRCSSQSGHNTVSWYQQALGQGPQFIFQYYREEENGRGNFPPRFSGLQFPNYSSELNVNALELDDSALYLCASSSGGLYNEQFFGPGTRLTVL.

This rearrangement joins TRBV14 to TRBJ1-2; no reliable D call. The V gene lost 0 bases and the J gene lost 4 bases, with 12 bases spanning the gap. The CDR3 has 15 residues. CDR1 is SGHDN, CDR2 FVKESK, per germline. Here the CDR3 reads CASSQEVPPTYGYTF. The CDR3 DNA sequence: TGTGCCAGCAGCCAAGAAGTTCCCCCAACCTATGGCTACACCTTC.

The CDR3 nucleotides are TGCGCCAGCAGCTTGGAGGCTGTGAACACTGAAGCTTTCTTT. Translation: CASSLEAVNTEAFF. V gene TRBV5-1 combines with J gene TRBJ1-1; D unclear. The CDR3 loop spans 14 amino acids. CDR1 and CDR2 from the germline V gene are SGHRS and YFSETQ. V dropped 0 bases and J dropped 0 bases, with 6 bases sitting between them.